These 31 T cell receptor beta chains were sequenced from one sample in a study of T cell responses to AZD1222 COVID-19 vaccine (dated by TCRdb to about 2021). What the time point label conveys for this sample: baseline before first vaccination. The library relied on the immunoSEQ multiplex PCR assay. TCRdb re-hosts the immuneACCESS table, in-frame sequences only. Its copies lack some clones; in the studies checked, an unresolved V gene accounts for under half of them, and the cause for the rest is not known. The sample yields around 150,000 clones; almost 90% were counted once. Jointly, the top ten make up more than 5.5% of the sample. The sample in question was peripheral blood, obtained on day 0 of AZD1222 vaccination. The receptor source for this set is an adult in good health.

This clone was seen a handful of times. V is TRBV25-1 and J is TRBJ2-7; 8 nucleotides match TRBD2. Germline V gives CDR1 MGHDK, CDR2 SYGVNS. The trim removed 5 bases at V and 4 bases at J, leaving 4 bases unmatched. The CDR3 is 13 amino acids. The CDR3, as DNA: TGTGCCAGCAGTCCCAGCGGGAGTTACGAGCAGTACTTC. Protein: CASSPSGSYEQYF.

V and J are TRBV4-1 and TRBJ2-1, with TRBD1 identical over 10 bases. Germline CDR1 MGHRA, CDR2 YSYEKL. CDR3 length equals 17 residues. Unmatched junction bases numbered 7, after V lost 1 base and J lost 4 bases. The CDR3 DNA sequence: TGCGCCAGCAGCCAAGGGAAGGACAGGGGGTTATACAATGAGCAGTTCTTC. Translating it yields CASSQGKDRGLYNEQFF.

The count of this clone is one. The rearrangement uses TRBV10-3 and TRBJ1-1, with 8 nucleotides matching TRBD1. V was clipped by 5 bases and J by 5 bases; unmatched bases: 7. CDR1 is ENHRY, CDR2 SYGVKD, per germline. The CDR3 runs to 14 residues. DNA for the CDR3: TGTGCCATCAGTTCCGGACAGGGCAAGACTGAAGCTTTCTTT. Translated, it gives CAISSGQGKTEAFF.

V usage is TRBV29-1 and J usage is TRBJ2-7, with 7 bases that match TRBD2. The J segment lost 9 bases and the V segment lost 0 bases, leaving 2 bases of the junction unmatched. The CDR3 extends over 11 amino acids. CDR1 and CDR2 (germline): SQVTM, ANQGSEA. CDR3 amino acids: CSVEEGRGQYF. DNA for the CDR3: TGCAGCGTTGAAGAGGGGAGGGGGCAGTACTTC.

V is TRBV25-1 and J is TRBJ1-6; no reliable D call. Trimming removed 4 bases at V and 7 bases at J, with 2 bases between. The CDR3 spans 11 residues. Germline-derived CDR1 and CDR2 are MGHDK and SYGVNS. CDR3 coding DNA: TGTGCCAGCAGTGGAAATTCACCCCTCCACTTT. This sequence encodes CASSGNSPLHF.

The V gene is TRBV12-5, the J gene TRBJ2-4; D is perhaps TRBD2 (5 bases). This CDR3 spans 14 amino acids. Germline V CDR1 and CDR2: LGHNT, FRNRAP. V lost 6 bases to trimming and J lost 7 bases, with 16 bases between them. CDR3 loop: CASGPDGPGNIQYF. The CDR3, as DNA: TGTGCTAGTGGACCTGACGGCCCGGGGAACATTCAGTACTTC. Based on the CDR3 plus reference TRBV12-5 and TRBJ2-4, the full variable domain is DARVTQTPRHKVTEMGQEVTMRCQPILGHNTVFWYRQTMMQGLELLAYFRNRAPLDDSGMPKDRFSAEMPDATLATLKIQPSEPRDSAVYFCASGPDGPGNIQYFGAGTRLSVL.

This clone has a single count. This chain's CDR3 is CASNRDRTEAFF. In DNA form, the CDR3 reads TGTGCCAGTAACCGGGACAGGACTGAAGCTTTCTTT. The J gene is TRBJ1-1, the V gene TRBV2, with 8 bases fitting TRBD1. The germline CDR1 and CDR2 sequences are SNHLY and FYNNEI. The CDR3 has 12 residues. J lost 5 bases, V lost 9 bases, and 5 bases had no gene match.

The chain joins TRBV14 to TRBJ1-1, with D perhaps matching TRBD1 (5 bases). There are 15 residues in the CDR3. Germline V CDR1 and CDR2: SGHDN, FVKESK. Between the trimmed V and J ends, which lost 3 bases and 0 bases, there was a span of 11 bases. CDR3 sequence reads: CASSQPGLMNTEAFF. The CDR3 region has the DNA TGTGCCAGCAGCCAGCCAGGGTTAATGAACACTGAAGCTTTCTTT.

This chain joins TRBV5-1 and TRBJ2-5; D possibly uses TRBD1 or TRBD2 (5 bases each). There are 15 residues in the CDR3. With 0 bases removed from V and 0 bases from J, the gap between germline ends came to 9 bases. In germline, CDR1 is SGHRS, CDR2 YFSETQ. CDR3 nucleotide sequence: TGCGCCAGCAGCTTGGTGGGGACCCACCAAGAGACCCAGTACTTC. Translated, it gives CASSLVGTHQETQYF.

This chain links TRBV6-6 with TRBJ1-2; 7 bases fit TRBD1. J was trimmed by 6 bases and V by 5 bases; bases with no gene match: 21. The length of the CDR3 is 18 residues. From germline, CDR1 is MNHNY and CDR2 SVGAGI (reference sequence). The CDR3: CASSLHPGTVRVGNGYTF. The CDR3 DNA sequence: TGTGCCAGCAGTCTCCACCCCGGGACAGTCCGCGTGGGTAATGGCTACACCTTC.

This clone was found once. The chain carries TRBV20-1 and TRBJ1-1; D is unclear. Trimming shortened V by 1 base and J by 5 bases, and 5 bases separated the two germline ends. The germline CDR1 and CDR2 sequences are DFQATT and SNEGSKA (reference sequence). The CDR3 is 11 amino acids. This chain's CDR3 is CSARVGTEAFF. The CDR3 DNA reads TGCAGTGCTAGAGTTGGGACTGAAGCTTTCTTT.

This chain connects TRBV18 to TRBJ1-5; D might be TRBD1 (6 bases). Germline lookup yields CDR1 KGHSH and CDR2 LQKENI. The CDR3 is made up of 17 amino acids. Deletions cut 4 bases from V and 0 bases from J, with 16 bases between. The CDR3 sequence: CASSLMGGANSNQPQHF. For the CDR3, the DNA is TGTGCCAGCTCACTTATGGGGGGCGCGAATAGCAATCAGCCCCAGCATTTT.

The V and J genes are TRBV29-1 and TRBJ1-6, with TRBD1 matching 8 bases. Germline V gene lookup returns CDR1 SQVTM and CDR2 ANQGSEA. Trimming took 5 bases from V and 9 from J; bases not matched to a gene: 6. The CDR3 sequence is 13 residues long. The CDR3, as DNA: TGCAGCGTTCTGCAGGGGGCCGGTTCACCCCTCCACTTT. Its translation: CSVLQGAGSPLHF.

This clone was counted a single time. The chain has TRBV7-8 and TRBJ1-5, with TRBD1 matching 7 bases. J lost 0 bases, V lost 5 bases, and 13 bases had no gene match. The length of the CDR3 is 18 residues. Germline CDR1 and CDR2: SGHVS and FQNEAQ. The CDR3 DNA reads TGTGCCAGCAGCCTCAGACAGGGCCTCTTTTATAGCAATCAGCCCCAGCATTTT. Amino acid sequence: CASSLRQGLFYSNQPQHF.

The V call is TRBV9, the J call TRBJ2-1; 14 nucleotides agree with TRBD2. V gave up 0 bases and J gave up 1 base; unmatched junction bases: 18. CDR1 SGDLS and CDR2 YYNGEE come from the germline V gene. The CDR3 has 23 residues. CDR3 amino acids: CASSVGFGLAGGSQARSYNEQFF. The CDR3 DNA is TGTGCCAGCAGCGTAGGTTTCGGACTAGCGGGAGGTAGTCAAGCTCGTTCCTACAATGAGCAGTTCTTC. The whole variable domain, remainder taken from reference TRBV9 and TRBJ2-1, is DSGVTQTPKHLITATGQRVTLRCSPRSGDLSVYWYQQSLDQGLQFLIQYYNGEERAKGNILERFSAQQFPDLHSELNLSSLELGDSALYFCASSVGFGLAGGSQARSYNEQFFGPGTRLTVL.

The rearrangement uses TRBV6-5 and TRBJ2-1; TRBD2 matches at 9 bases. The CDR3 runs to 16 residues. J gave up 8 bases and V 0 bases, and 8 bases lay outside the gene matches. Per germline, CDR1 MNHEY and CDR2 SVGAGI. This CDR3 reads CASSYSISGSSDEQFF. CDR3 coding DNA: TGTGCCAGCAGTTACTCGATTAGCGGGAGTTCAGATGAGCAGTTCTTC.

Turning to this clone: Within the sample, other DNA sequences also encode this same CDR3. The V call is TRBV6-5, the J call TRBJ2-7; D assignment may be TRBD1 or TRBD2 (6 bases each). The germline V gene encodes CDR1 MNHEY and CDR2 SVGAGI. The germline V and J ends were trimmed by 6 bases and 4 bases, with 10 bases remaining between them. The CDR3 is 12 residues long. The CDR3, as DNA: TGTGCCAGCAGCTCGGGGGCTTACGAGCAGTACTTC. It yields the protein CASSSGAYEQYF.

V is TRBV9 and J is TRBJ2-1; D unclear. Germline CDR1 is SGDLS and CDR2 is YYNGEE. The CDR3 runs 18 residues. V lost 0 bases, J lost 6 bases, and 22 bases lay in between. CDR3 coding DNA: TGTGCCAGCAGCGTAGTTCCCGGACCCCTCAGCGTAGGCAATGAGCAGTTCTTC. Encoded protein: CASSVVPGPLSVGNEQFF.

This sequence joins TRBV15 and TRBJ1-5, with TRBD1 identical over 9 bases. Germline trimming cut 5 bases from V and 1 base from J; bases unmatched to any gene: 6. Germline CDR1 LNHNV, CDR2 YYDKDF (reference sequence). The CDR3 has 16 residues. In nucleotides, the CDR3 is TGTGCCACCAGCGATGGACAGGGGCCAAGCAATCAGCCCCAGCATTTT. It encodes CATSDGQGPSNQPQHF. The variable domain in full, completed from reference TRBV15 and TRBJ1-5, reads DAMVIQNPRYQVTQFGKPVTLSCSQTLNHNVMYWYQQKSSQAPKLLFHYYDKDFNNEADTPDNFQSRRPNTSFCFLDIRSPGLGDTAMYLCATSDGQGPSNQPQHFGDGTRLSIL.

This clone occurred a few times. V is TRBV6-5 and J is TRBJ1-5; 9 bases agree with TRBD1. CDR3 length: 14 amino acids. The V segment lost 5 bases and the J segment 4 bases; nucleotides outside the gene matches: 3. The germline V gene has CDR1 MNHEY and CDR2 SVGAGI. The CDR3 sequence is CASSTGQGNQPQHF. The CDR3 nucleotides read TGTGCCAGCAGTACCGGACAGGGGAATCAGCCCCAGCATTTT.

V usage is TRBV5-1 and J usage is TRBJ1-3; TRBD1 matches at 7 bases. V dropped 2 bases and J dropped 6; count of bases not matched to a gene: 8. The CDR3 totals 15 residues. Looked up from germline, CDR1 is SGHRS and CDR2 is YFSETQ. For the CDR3, the DNA is TGCGCCAGCAGCTTCGGACAGGCCAGTGCAAACACCATATATTTT. Protein product: CASSFGQASANTIYF.

The chain couples TRBV29-1 to TRBJ1-1, with 7 positions matching TRBD1. J lost 2 bases, V lost 0 bases, and 3 bases had no gene match. The CDR3 totals 14 residues. Looked up from germline, CDR1 is SQVTM and CDR2 is ANQGSEA. CDR3 sequence (DNA): TGCAGCGTTGAAGAGGGGACAGTCAACACTGAAGCTTTCTTT. This encodes CSVEEGTVNTEAFF.

The genes are TRBV30 and TRBJ1-5; 8 nucleotides line up with TRBD1. Germline CDR1 is GTSNPN and CDR2 is SVGIG (reference sequence). The trim removed 3 bases at V and 2 bases at J, leaving 0 bases unmatched. The CDR3 runs to 13 residues. The chain's CDR3 is CAWRGQGNQPQHF. DNA of the CDR3: TGTGCCTGGAGGGGACAGGGCAATCAGCCCCAGCATTTT. The full variable domain, its missing parts supplied by reference TRBV30 and TRBJ1-5, is SQTIHQWPATLVQPVGSPLSLECTVEGTSNPNLYWYRQAAGRGLQLLFYSVGIGQISSEVPQNLSASRPQDRQFILSSKKLLLSDSGFYLCAWRGQGNQPQHFGDGTRLSIL.

The chain links TRBV11-2 to TRBJ2-3, with D tentatively TRBD1 (5 bases). This CDR3 spans 13 amino acids. Germline V gene lookup returns CDR1 SGHAT and CDR2 FQNNGV. V lost 1 base and J lost 3, with 5 bases in between. CDR3 protein: CASSLAGTDTQYF. The CDR3 DNA is TGTGCCAGCAGCTTAGCAGGGACAGATACGCAGTATTTT.

V and J are TRBV20-1 and TRBJ1-1; tentative D call: TRBD1 (5 bases). The germline V gene encodes CDR1 DFQATT and CDR2 SNEGSKA (reference sequence). CDR3 length: 15 amino acids. Trimming took off 3 bases at V and 5 bases at J, with 19 bases between the two ends. The CDR3: CSASAQAGTWTEAFF. CDR3 coding DNA: TGCAGTGCTAGTGCTCAGGCAGGGACGTGGACTGAAGCTTTCTTT.

The CDR3 protein is CASSFGQNNQPQHF. The CDR3 DNA reads TGTGCCAGCAGCTTCGGACAAAACAATCAGCCCCAGCATTTT. V and J are TRBV5-8 and TRBJ1-5; possible D gene TRBD1, 5 bases. V shed 2 bases and J shed 3 bases, with 9 bases lying between them. Per the germline V gene, CDR1 is SGHTS and CDR2 is YDEGEE. The CDR3 has 14 residues. The full variable domain, its missing parts supplied by reference TRBV5-8 and TRBJ1-5, is EAGVTQSPTHLIKTRGQQATLRCSPISGHTSVYWYQQALGLGLQFLLWYDEGEERNRGNFPPRFSGRQFPNYSSELNVNALELEDSALYLCASSFGQNNQPQHFGDGTRLSIL.

The chain has TRBV11-2 and TRBJ1-1; D uncertain. Trimming took 3 bases from V and 1 from J, leaving 6 bases between them. CDR1 and CDR2 (germline): SGHAT, FQNNGV. This CDR3 is 13 amino acids long. As DNA, the CDR3 is TGTGCCAGCAGCTTTGCGGCGAACACTGAAGCTTTCTTT. Translation: CASSFAANTEAFF.

The gene calls are TRBV7-8 and TRBJ2-7; possible D gene TRBD2, 6 bases. Trimming pared 7 bases from V and 6 bases from J, leaving 19 bases between. Germline values: CDR1 SGHVS, CDR2 FQNEAQ. This CDR3 contains 14 residues. The CDR3 DNA is TGTGCCAGCACGACCAGGGACTCCCTTCGCGAGCAGTACTTC. Encoded protein: CASTTRDSLREQYF.

The chain has TRBV7-3 and TRBJ2-3; D possibly corresponds to TRBD2 (6 bases). In germline, CDR1 is SGHTA, CDR2 FQGTGA. This CDR3 is built from 16 residues. V shed 2 bases and J shed 1 base, with 13 bases lying between them. The CDR3 spells CASSLGSASGTDTQYF. In DNA, the CDR3 is TGTGCCAGCAGCTTAGGGTCGGCTAGCGGCACAGATACGCAGTATTTT. Drawing the rest from reference TRBV7-3 and TRBJ2-3, the complete variable domain is GAGVSQTPSNKVTEKGKYVELRCDPISGHTALYWYRQSLGQGPEFLIYFQGTGAADDSGLPNDRFFAVRPEGSVSTLKIQRTERGDSAVYLCASSLGSASGTDTQYFGPGTRLTVL.

The chain is built from TRBV2 and TRBJ1-2; 7 bases align to TRBD1. The CDR3 spans 15 residues. Germline V lookup: CDR1 SNHLY, CDR2 FYNNEI. V shed 6 bases, J shed 4 bases, and the junction held 11 bases outside the gene matches. This chain's CDR3 is CASSIERTGGYGYTF. For the CDR3, the DNA is TGTGCCAGCAGCATAGAAAGGACAGGCGGCTATGGCTACACCTTC.

The chain is built from TRBV6-4 and TRBJ2-1; TRBD1 or TRBD2 may be the D gene (6 bases each). Germline-derived CDR1 and CDR2 are MRHNA and SNTAGT. Trimming cost V 4 bases and J 5 bases, with 12 bases left between them. CDR3 length: 14 residues. The chain's CDR3 is CASSGGDKHNEQFF. The CDR3 DNA is TGTGCCAGCAGTGGGGGGGACAAACACAATGAGCAGTTCTTC.